The following is a TCR beta chain sequence with its context. What it binds is unknown. This specimen comes from a study of T cell repertoires in cytomegalovirus infection. Study overall: HLA-C-restricted CMV epitopes, recently identified, and well-studied HLA-B-restricted ones were used by the study. Public TCR beta signatures marked donors with CMV infection and the matching HLA. Study-level points and caveats: Dominant in the ex vivo response were TCR beta clonotypes restricted by HLA-C and specific for CMV. Frequencies of public TCR beta families were cumulated, and this identified carriers of CMV plus the relevant HLA.

TCRdb passed the reads through MiXCR, listing each CDR3 protein once. The sample shows 370,000 or so distinct CDR3 sequences, 34% of them seen only once. Between the trimmed V and J ends, which lost 1 base and 8 bases, there was a span of 9 bases. From germline, CDR1 is SGHTA and CDR2 FQGNSA. The CDR3 runs 13 residues. Sequenced material: cultured PBMCs, taken from culture after CMV antigen stimulation. The chain recombines TRBV7-2 with TRBJ1-5; D unclear. This TCR was sampled from a human donor in good health (CMV status not recorded). Some clones in this sample may be carry-over from other donors' samples. CDR3: CASSLVEGKPQHF. The CDR3 DNA sequence: TGTGCCAGCAGCTTAGTAGAGGGTAAGCCCCAGCATTTT.